This T cell receptor (beta chain) is from a study of beta chain features in type 1 diabetes. A word on this clone: Its antigen remains unknown.

Sequencing targeted expressed TCRB transcripts, as all isolated RNA had been reverse transcribed. The repertoire was sequenced with immunoSEQ multiplex PCR; TCRdb's copy has only in-frame clones and lacks some. The data show roughly 50,000 clones, under 55% seen once. Germline V lookup: CDR1 SEHNR, CDR2 FQNEAQ (reference sequence). The junction had 7 bases not matched to a gene; V was cut back by 10 bases and J by 3 bases. This CDR3 contains 14 residues. The study's findings and limits: Shortening of TCRB CDR3s, moderate but significant, appeared in all four CD4+ subsets of Type 1 diabetes patients.

This clonotype was sampled from a young man with type 1 diabetes. The chain couples TRBV7-9 to TRBJ2-5; 11 nucleotides line up with TRBD2. Sequenced material: Tregs from blood. CDR3 nucleotides: TGTGCCATTACCGGGACTAGCGGAGAAGAGACCCAGTACTTC. The encoded protein is CAITGTSGEETQYF.